Following are 21 T cell receptor beta chains from one sample sequenced in a study of naive and memory T cell subsets. An equimolar mix of two oligonucleotides served as the beta constant-region primer for TRBC1 and TRBC2. Four rounds of PCR amplified the ligated cDNA using nested alpha and beta constant-region primers plus SP2. MiXCR, applied by TCRdb to the UMI-ligation and nested PCR reads, yields one record per CDR3 protein. The data contain about 82,000 distinct CDR3 sequences, about 10% of them singletons. Material: naive CD8+ T cells from blood. The receptors derive from a human donor in good health.

This clonotype was detected a few times. This rearrangement joins TRBV7-8 to TRBJ2-1, with D possibly matching TRBD1 (7 bases). With 1 base removed from V and 4 bases from J, the gap between germline ends came to 11 bases. CDR1 SGHVS and CDR2 FQNEAQ come from the germline V gene. The CDR3 runs 15 residues. The CDR3 DNA reads TGTGCCAGCAGCTTAGGGAGGGGACAGTACAATGAGCAGTTCTTC. It yields the protein CASSLGRGQYNEQFF.

This clonotype was observed a few times. This chain links TRBV27 with TRBJ2-7; D might be TRBD2 (6 bases). The V gene lost 7 bases and the J gene lost 3 bases, with 16 bases spanning the gap. The germline V gene encodes CDR1 MNHEY and CDR2 SMNVEV (reference sequence). The CDR3 has 14 residues. The CDR3 reads CASKTGLFHYEQYF. CDR3 bases: TGTGCCAGCAAAACCGGACTATTCCACTACGAGCAGTACTTC.

This clonotype showed up many times. The rearrangement links TRBV27 to TRBJ2-5, with TRBD1 as a possible D gene (6 bases). This CDR3 spans 15 amino acids. With 5 bases removed from V and 4 bases from J, the gap between germline ends came to 17 bases. Germline CDR1 reads MNHEY; CDR2 reads SMNVEV (reference sequence). DNA for the CDR3: TGTGCCAGCAGTCCATCCACAGGGAGCGGAGAGACCCAGTACTTC. Translating gives CASSPSTGSGETQYF.

This clonotype showed up many times. The chain has TRBV21-1 and TRBJ1-3; the table's D call TRBD1 went unverified against the DNA. TRBV21-1 is termed a pseudogene. The CDR3 has 21 amino acids. The CDR3 DNA is TGTGCCAGCAGCAAAGTCCGGTCCGGACAGAAACCTGGTAGCTCTGGAAACACCATATATTTT. It yields the protein CASSKVRSGQKPGSSGNTIYF.

This clonotype was seen more than once but under ten times. This rearrangement joins TRBV28 to TRBJ2-7; D not resolved. The CDR3 is 14 amino acids. V was cut by 4 bases and J by 5 bases, with 15 bases left in between. Germline CDR1 is MDHEN and CDR2 is SYDVKM. The DNA for the CDR3 is TGTGCCAGCAGTTCCAAGGAAACCCTTAACGAGCAGTACTTC. As protein: CASSSKETLNEQYF.

This clonotype showed up many times. The CDR3 bases are TGCAGTGCAGCGGGGCCTCACTCCTACGAGCAGTACTTC. As protein: CSAAGPHSYEQYF. The V and J genes are TRBV20-1 and TRBJ2-7, with 7 bases identical to TRBD2. V shed 6 bases, J shed 0 bases, and the junction held 5 bases outside the gene matches. The germline gives CDR1 DFQATT, CDR2 SNEGSKA (reference sequence). The CDR3 totals 13 residues.

The chain couples TRBV3-1 to TRBJ2-1; 8 bases are a match to TRBD1. This CDR3 has 19 residues. Germline-derived CDR1 and CDR2 are LGHDT and YNNKEL (reference sequence). V shed 3 bases, J shed 4 bases, and the junction held 17 bases outside the gene matches. This CDR3 is CASSHRRSYRGAQYNEQFF. In DNA form, the CDR3 reads TGTGCCAGCAGCCACAGGCGTTCGTACAGGGGGGCCCAATACAATGAGCAGTTCTTC.

Concerning this clonotype itself: At one end, the junction sequence differs from germline, possibly due to a read error. V and J are TRBV11-2 and TRBJ2-7; D unresolved. This CDR3 region has 12 residues. Germline V gene data show CDR1 as SGHAT and CDR2 as FQNNGV. The CDR3 region is CASSLGSSEQYF. In nucleotides, the CDR3 is TGTGCCAGCAGCCTAGGGTCCTCCGAGCAGTACTTC.

This clonotype occurred a few times. The chain employs TRBV9 and TRBJ2-7; 8 positions agree with TRBD2. Looked up from germline, CDR1 is SGDLS and CDR2 is YYNGEE. This CDR3 is built from 15 residues. J gave up 3 bases and V 7 bases, and 12 bases lay outside the gene matches. The CDR3 sequence: CASSRERGSYYEQYF. The CDR3 DNA reads TGTGCCAGCTCACGGGAGCGGGGGAGTTACTACGAGCAGTACTTC.

This clonotype has only a few counts. The chain carries TRBV6-4 and TRBJ1-1, with D hard to call. Per the germline V gene, CDR1 is MRHNA and CDR2 is SNTAGT. This CDR3 is 14 amino acids long. The V end was cut by 3 bases, the J end by 0 bases, with 8 bases between. CDR3 bases: TGTGCCAGCAGTGAAGGCCGGTTGAACACTGAAGCTTTCTTT. It yields the protein CASSEGRLNTEAFF.

This clonotype was counted a few times. The V and J genes are TRBV20-1 and TRBJ2-7; 16 bases are shared with TRBD2. The CDR3 has 17 amino acids. V trimming: 3 bases; J trimming: 5 bases; junction bases outside the gene matches: 10. Germline CDR1 DFQATT, CDR2 SNEGSKA (reference sequence). CDR3 nucleotide sequence: TGCAGTGCTAGCCCCCGGGGACTAGCGGGAGGGTTAGACGAGCAGTACTTC. Translation gives CSASPRGLAGGLDEQYF.

This clonotype was observed a handful of times. This chain joins TRBV7-9 and TRBJ2-2, with TRBD1 matching over 9 bases. With 6 bases clipped from V and 9 bases from J, the junction kept 5 bases outside the gene matches. The CDR3 sequence is 13 residues long. Germline CDR1 SEHNR, CDR2 FQNEAQ (reference sequence). In DNA, the CDR3 is TGTGCCAGCAGAAAGGACAGGGGACGGGAGCTGTTTTTT. Its protein is CASRKDRGRELFF. Full variable domain (missing parts from reference TRBV7-9 and TRBJ2-2): DTGVSQNPRHKITKRGQNVTFRCDPISEHNRLYWYRQTLGQGPEFLTYFQNEAQLEKSRLLSDRFSAERPKGSFSTLEIQRTEQGDSAMYLCASRKDRGRELFFGEGSRLTVL.

The chain uses TRBV5-6 and TRBJ1-1; D possibly corresponds to TRBD1 (5 bases). The CDR3 has 13 residues. Deletions cut 1 base from V and 7 bases from J, with 11 bases between. Germline CDR1 reads SGHDT; CDR2 reads YYEEEE. In DNA form, the CDR3 reads TGTGCCAGCAGCTTGTTGACAGCGGATGAAGCTTTCTTT. It specifies CASSLLTADEAFF.

This clonotype occurred a few times. This chain connects TRBV2 to TRBJ2-3; 8 positions agree with TRBD2. The germline V gene has CDR1 SNHLY and CDR2 FYNNEI. J was trimmed by 1 base and V by 1 base; bases with no gene match: 4. The CDR3 contains 16 residues. CDR3 in amino acids: CASSEGGRIGTDTQYF. For the CDR3, the DNA is TGTGCCAGCAGTGAAGGCGGGAGGATCGGCACAGATACGCAGTATTTT.

This clonotype appeared many times. This CDR3 is CASSQERGSNQPQHF. CDR3 sequence (DNA): TGCGCCAGCAGCCAAGAAAGGGGAAGCAATCAGCCCCAGCATTTT. The gene calls are TRBV4-1 and TRBJ1-5; TRBD1 might be the D (5 bases). This CDR3 has 15 amino acids. CDR1 MGHRA and CDR2 YSYEKL come from the germline V gene. V was trimmed by 0 bases and J by 1 base, leaving 7 bases between them.

This clonotype occurred many times. The chain uses TRBV7-3 and TRBJ2-2; TRBD2 matches at 8 bases. Germline lookup yields CDR1 SGHTA and CDR2 FQGTGA. This CDR3 is built from 17 residues. V dropped 0 bases and J dropped 4; count of bases not matched to a gene: 7. The chain's CDR3 is CASSLTLGLARTGELFF. The CDR3 nucleotides are TGTGCCAGCAGCTTAACGTTAGGACTAGCACGCACCGGGGAGCTGTTTTTT.

The sample holds a few counts of this clonotype. The genes are TRBV4-3 and TRBJ1-1; 9 bases are shared with TRBD1. CDR1 and CDR2 from the germline V gene are LGHNA and YSLEER. The CDR3 totals 15 residues. Trimming removed 2 bases from V and 1 base from J; junction bases left unmatched: 2. In nucleotides, the CDR3 is TGCGCCAGCAGCCAAAGGGGACAGGGGAACACTGAAGCTTTCTTT. It codes for CASSQRGQGNTEAFF.

Ten or more counts support this clonotype. The chain combines TRBV7-9 with TRBJ2-2; D is perhaps TRBD1 (5 bases). The V gene lost 4 bases and the J gene lost 4 bases, with 13 bases spanning the gap. The CDR3 extends over 15 amino acids. The germline V gene has CDR1 SEHNR and CDR2 FQNEAQ (reference sequence). CDR3 in DNA: TGTGCCAGCAGCTCCGACAGCCTGGGCACCGGGGAGCTGTTTTTT. This translates into CASSSDSLGTGELFF.

V and J are TRBV2 and TRBJ2-4; 7 bases align to TRBD2. Looked up from germline, CDR1 is SNHLY and CDR2 is FYNNEI. This CDR3 contains 14 residues. The J segment lost 0 bases and the V segment lost 10 bases, leaving 6 bases of the junction unmatched. This chain's CDR3 is CATQLAIAKNIQYF. The CDR3 DNA sequence: TGTGCCACCCAACTAGCGATAGCCAAAAACATTCAGTACTTC.

This clonotype came up many times. The rearrangement uses TRBV29-1 and TRBJ2-1, with TRBD1 matching over 7 bases. Trimming at V came to 1 base and at J to 0 bases, leaving 6 bases not matched to a gene. The CDR3 has 16 residues. From germline, CDR1 is SQVTM and CDR2 ANQGSEA. The CDR3 here is CSVEGGQGDSYNEQFF. In nucleotides, the CDR3 is TGCAGCGTTGAAGGGGGGCAGGGGGACTCCTACAATGAGCAGTTCTTC.

At least ten counts were recorded for this clonotype. The chain has TRBV29-1 and TRBJ2-7; D tentatively fits TRBD1 or TRBD2 (5 bases each). The CDR3 totals 14 residues. In germline, CDR1 is SQVTM, CDR2 ANQGSEA. Trimming took off 1 base at V and 0 bases at J, with 10 bases between the two ends. CDR3 sequence reads: CSVEGGGSSYEQYF. The CDR3 nucleotides read TGCAGCGTTGAAGGTGGGGGTAGCTCCTACGAGCAGTACTTC.